These 30 T cell receptor beta chains were sequenced from one sample in a study of PD-1 blockade in classical Hodgkin lymphoma. Sequenced by immunoSEQ multiplex PCR; TCRdb stores in-frame clones only, minus some. The sample has some 38,000 clones; 76% are singletons. No patient escaped relapse after autologous stem cell transplantation, and brentuximab vedotin exposure varied. The source was peripheral blood mononuclear cells (PBMCs), collected before the second cycle of nivolumab. The receptors shown here come from a human donor with classical Hodgkin lymphoma.

The V gene is TRBV11-2, the J gene TRBJ1-2; 8 nucleotides agree with TRBD1. There are 15 residues in the CDR3. Trimming at V came to 1 base and at J to 3 bases, leaving 4 bases not matched to a gene. Germline lookup yields CDR1 SGHAT and CDR2 FQNNGV. CDR3 in DNA: TGTGCCAGCAGCTTAGCAGCAGGGGGCTACTATGGCTACACCTTC. It encodes CASSLAAGGYYGYTF.

Relative to its sample, this clone is medium-sized (0.01 to 0.1%). The rearrangement uses TRBV7-2 and TRBJ2-7; TRBD1 agrees at 7 bases. With V trimmed by 0 bases and J by 3 bases, 5 bases remained unmatched. CDR3 length: 15 residues. The germline gives CDR1 SGHTA, CDR2 FQGNSA. The CDR3 spells CASSLAVGQFYEQYF. The CDR3 DNA is TGTGCCAGCAGCTTAGCGGTGGGACAGTTCTACGAGCAGTACTTC.

The chain joins TRBV4-3 to TRBJ1-2; 9 bases agree with TRBD1. After removal of 4 bases from V and 4 bases from J, the junction contained 4 bases not matched to a gene. Looked up from germline, CDR1 is LGHNA and CDR2 is YSLEER. This CDR3 comprises 14 residues. CDR3 nucleotides: TGCGCCAGCAGCCGGGACAGGGACCTCTATGGCTACACCTTC. It yields the protein CASSRDRDLYGYTF.

The chain couples TRBV5-6 to TRBJ1-6; D gene unclear. Germline loops: CDR1 SGHDT, CDR2 YYEEEE. Trimming removed 0 bases at V and 10 bases at J, with 11 bases between. This CDR3 is built from 14 residues. The CDR3 region has the DNA TGTGCCAGCAGCTTGGACCGGGTTTGGTCACCCCTCCACTTT. Its protein product is CASSLDRVWSPLHF.

V is TRBV2 and J is TRBJ2-1; D possibly corresponds to TRBD2 (7 bases). Trimming left V 6 bases short and J 6 bases short, with 21 bases between. Germline CDR1 reads SNHLY; CDR2 reads FYNNEI. The CDR3 has 16 amino acids. CDR3 region: CASSGGGGGKGNEQFF. Here the CDR3 DNA reads TGTGCCAGCAGCGGCGGAGGGGGGGGGAAGGGCAATGAGCAGTTCTTC. Full variable domain (rest looked up from reference TRBV2 and TRBJ2-1): EPEVTQTPSHQVTQMGQEVILRCVPISNHLYFYWYRQILGQKVEFLVSFYNNEISEKSEIFDDQFSVERPDGSNFTLKIRSTKLEDSAMYFCASSGGGGGKGNEQFFGPGTRLTVL.

This chain joins TRBV9 and TRBJ2-1; TRBD2 matches 11 bases. CDR3 length: 17 amino acids. Germline V gene lookup returns CDR1 SGDLS and CDR2 YYNGEE. J was trimmed by 8 bases and V by 4 bases; bases with no gene match: 14. The CDR3 DNA reads as TGTGCCAGCAGCCCCGGTCTAGCGGGGGGCCTAAGGGATGAGCAGTTCTTC. Protein sequence: CASSPGLAGGLRDEQFF.

This chain joins TRBV12-5 and TRBJ2-3; 7 positions agree with TRBD2. CDR3 size: 16 residues. Germline-derived CDR1 and CDR2 are LGHNT and FRNRAP. Germline trimming cut 1 base from V and 0 bases from J; bases unmatched to any gene: 4. CDR3: CASGLGAGPSTDTQYF. The CDR3 DNA is TGTGCTAGTGGTTTGGGAGCGGGACCAAGCACAGATACGCAGTATTTT. Full variable domain (missing parts from reference TRBV12-5 and TRBJ2-3): DARVTQTPRHKVTEMGQEVTMRCQPILGHNTVFWYRQTMMQGLELLAYFRNRAPLDDSGMPKDRFSAEMPDATLATLKIQPSEPRDSAVYFCASGLGAGPSTDTQYFGPGTRLTVL.

The J gene is TRBJ2-3, the V gene TRBV4-3; maybe TRBD2 (5 bases). The CDR3 loop spans 16 amino acids. Trimming cost V 1 base and J 2 bases, with 13 bases left between them. Looked up from germline, CDR1 is LGHNA and CDR2 is YSLEER. CDR3 coding DNA: TGCGCCAGCAGCCAAGCAACGGACTCAAACACAGATACGCAGTATTTT. Translation gives CASSQATDSNTDTQYF.

The rearrangement uses TRBV29-1 and TRBJ1-1; TRBD1 matches at 11 bases. Trimming cost V 2 bases and J 0 bases; bases outside gene matches: 8. Germline lookup yields CDR1 SQVTM and CDR2 ANQGSEA. The length of the CDR3 is 17 residues. CDR3 sequence: CSVEKDSDRGLNTEAFF. CDR3 DNA sequence: TGCAGCGTTGAAAAGGATTCGGACAGGGGGCTGAACACTGAAGCTTTCTTT.

This clone was counted only a few times. The chain is built from TRBV9 and TRBJ2-5; D may be TRBD1 (7 bases). The CDR3 loop spans 14 amino acids. Germline loops: CDR1 SGDLS, CDR2 YYNGEE. V lost 4 bases, J lost 7 bases, and 17 bases lay in between. The CDR3 nucleotides are TGTGCCAGCAGCTCCTCCGACAGGGAGGCGACCCAGTACTTC. It codes for CASSSSDREATQYF.

Written as DNA, the CDR3 is TGTGCCAGCAGTGTCCGTCCGGGTTCACGGCTGTTTTTT. Its translation: CASSVRPGSRLFF. This chain joins TRBV2 and TRBJ1-4; no definite D call. The V end was cut by 4 bases, the J end by 14 bases, with 17 bases between. Germline V gene data show CDR1 as SNHLY and CDR2 as FYNNEI. CDR3 length: 13 residues. Together with reference TRBV2 and TRBJ1-4, the CDR3 gives the full variable domain: EPEVTQTPSHQVTQMGQEVILRCVPISNHLYFYWYRQILGQKVEFLVSFYNNEISEKSEIFDDQFSVERPDGSNFTLKIRSTKLEDSAMYFCASSVRPGSRLFFGSGTQLSVL.

The V call is TRBV9, the J call TRBJ2-3; no firm D call. The germline V gene encodes CDR1 SGDLS and CDR2 YYNGEE. The CDR3 consists of 15 residues. V dropped 1 base and J dropped 2 bases, with 11 bases sitting between them. Written as DNA, the CDR3 is TGTGCCAGCAGCGTATACCCCTCTACCACAGATACGCAGTATTTT. This encodes CASSVYPSTTDTQYF.

This chain links TRBV2 with TRBJ2-2; possible D gene TRBD1, 5 bases. CDR1 is SNHLY and CDR2 is FYNNEI in the germline V gene. V lost 8 bases and J 7 bases, leaving 8 bases between the germline ends. The CDR3 consists of 11 residues. The CDR3 region is CASGQGGELFF. The CDR3 bases are TGTGCCAGCGGGCAGGGCGGGGAGCTGTTTTTT. Using reference TRBV2 and TRBJ2-2 for the parts outside the CDR3, the full variable domain is EPEVTQTPSHQVTQMGQEVILRCVPISNHLYFYWYRQILGQKVEFLVSFYNNEISEKSEIFDDQFSVERPDGSNFTLKIRSTKLEDSAMYFCASGQGGELFFGEGSRLTVL.

This clone has more than one count but fewer than ten. The J gene is TRBJ1-3, the V gene TRBV6-1, with a possible D match to TRBD1 (5 bases). CDR1 is MNHNS and CDR2 is SASEGT in the germline V gene. Trimming removed 5 bases at V and 5 bases at J, with 13 bases between. This CDR3 region has 14 residues. The CDR3 DNA is TGTGCCAGCAGTCCACAGGCGACGAGAAACACCATATATTTT. Protein: CASSPQATRNTIYF.

V gene TRBV7-9 combines with J gene TRBJ2-5; maybe TRBD1 (6 bases). The V and J ends lost 5 bases and 5 bases respectively, with 12 bases between them. Germline loops: CDR1 SEHNR, CDR2 FQNEAQ (reference sequence). The CDR3 length is 13 residues. The CDR3 coding sequence is TGTGCCAGCAGCAGTTCAAGGGGGGAGACCCAGTACTTC. This codes for CASSSSRGETQYF.

The gene calls are TRBV5-6 and TRBJ1-1; D unresolved. Germline V gene lookup returns CDR1 SGHDT and CDR2 YYEEEE. This CDR3 has 12 residues. Trimming pared 1 base from V and 11 bases from J, leaving 12 bases between. The CDR3 is CASSLMGMWAFF. The CDR3 DNA reads as TGTGCCAGCAGCTTGATGGGGATGTGGGCTTTCTTT.

There are a few counts of this clone. This sample also contains other DNA sequences that code for the same CDR3. J is TRBJ1-5 and V is TRBV5-1, with TRBD1 matching 8 bases. V shed 1 base, J shed 7 bases, and the junction held 16 bases outside the gene matches. The germline V gene has CDR1 SGHRS and CDR2 YFSETQ. CDR3 size: 18 residues. CDR3 nucleotides: TGCGCCAGCAGCTTGAGGGTCTATGTAAGGGACAGGCGACAGCCCCAGCATTTT. Translating it yields CASSLRVYVRDRRQPQHF.

V is TRBV14 and J is TRBJ1-2; possible D gene TRBD1, 6 bases. Germline CDR1 and CDR2: SGHDN and FVKESK. The CDR3 is 15 amino acids. Trimming stripped 5 bases from V and 1 base from J, with 14 bases between. The CDR3 loop is CASSYTGSLNYGYTF. The CDR3 DNA sequence: TGTGCCAGCAGCTATACAGGGAGTCTTAACTATGGCTACACCTTC.

This clone has a handful of counts. The chain couples TRBV7-7 to TRBJ2-1, with 8 bases lining up with TRBD2. Unmatched junction bases numbered 15, after V lost 5 bases and J lost 9 bases. The CDR3 spans 16 residues. Per germline, CDR1 SSHAT and CDR2 FNYEAQ (reference sequence). The CDR3 protein is CASSHGGGPYEGEQFF. The CDR3 DNA reads as TGTGCCAGCAGCCACGGCGGGGGGCCCTACGAGGGTGAGCAGTTCTTC.

This chain joins TRBV9 and TRBJ1-6, with D possibly being TRBD1 (5 bases). Trimming took 2 bases from V and 0 from J, leaving 12 bases between them. The germline V gene has CDR1 SGDLS and CDR2 YYNGEE. The CDR3 runs 17 residues. CDR3 region: CASSVGGGPSYNSPLHF. The CDR3 DNA sequence: TGTGCCAGCAGCGTTGGTGGGGGACCCTCCTATAATTCACCCCTCCACTTT.

In this sample, this clone turned up a few times. The J gene is TRBJ2-3, the V gene TRBV18; tentative D call: TRBD2 (5 bases). There are 16 residues in the CDR3. V was cut by 3 bases and J by 1 base, with 14 bases left in between. Looked up from germline, CDR1 is KGHSH and CDR2 is LQKENI. The CDR3 DNA reads TGTGCCAGCTCACCGCAAGCGGTGGTGGGCACAGATACGCAGTATTTT. It yields the protein CASSPQAVVGTDTQYF.

Turning to this clone: The junction departs from germline at one end; a sequencing error may be responsible. Other DNA sequences in this sample translate to the same CDR3. V and J are TRBV6-5 and TRBJ2-7; TRBD2 matches at 14 bases. This CDR3 region has 15 residues. Germline V gene sequence: CDR1 MNHEY, CDR2 SVGAGI. The CDR3 region has the DNA TGTGCCAGCAGCCGGGGACTAGCGGGGGTCTACGAACAGTACTTC. Amino acid sequence: CASSRGLAGVYEQYF.

This clone has just a few counts. The chain combines TRBV29-1 with TRBJ2-7; D is ambiguous. V gave up 4 bases and J gave up 5 bases, with 9 bases separating them. The CDR3 contains 11 residues. The germline gives CDR1 SQVTM, CDR2 ANQGSEA. CDR3 loop: CSVGQDHEQYF. The CDR3 bases are TGCAGCGTTGGCCAGGACCACGAGCAGTACTTC.

This chain uses TRBV19 with TRBJ1-6; TRBD1 might be the D (5 bases). V lost 0 bases, J lost 11 bases, and 23 bases lay in between. CDR3 length equals 18 residues. Looked up from germline, CDR1 is LNHDA and CDR2 is SQIVND (reference sequence). The DNA for the CDR3 is TGTGCCAGTAGTATAGAGGGTACGAAGTCGGGGCTGCAGGCACCCCTCCACTTT. This encodes CASSIEGTKSGLQAPLHF.

This chain connects TRBV29-1 to TRBJ1-1, with D tentatively TRBD1 (6 bases). Deletions cut 4 bases from V and 4 bases from J, with 16 bases between. Germline values: CDR1 SQVTM, CDR2 ANQGSEA. This CDR3 region has 14 residues. The DNA of the CDR3 is TGCAGCGTTGCCGCACAGGGCGGAGGCACTGAAGCTTTCTTT. Its translation: CSVAAQGGGTEAFF.

In its sample, this clone ranks as medium-sized. This chain uses TRBV27 with TRBJ2-1; 7 nucleotides line up with TRBD2. The junction had 3 bases not matched to a gene; V was cut back by 0 bases and J by 4 bases. Germline V gene lookup returns CDR1 MNHEY and CDR2 SMNVEV (reference sequence). There are 15 residues in the CDR3. The CDR3 sequence: CASSLSRRGYNEQFF. The CDR3 DNA is TGTGCCAGCAGTTTATCTCGGCGGGGGTACAATGAGCAGTTCTTC.

This chain uses TRBV5-8 with TRBJ2-1; 7 bases match TRBD1. The CDR3 loop spans 13 amino acids. V lost 4 bases to trimming and J lost 8 bases; unmatched junction nucleotides: 6. CDR1 and CDR2 (germline): SGHTS, YDEGEE. The CDR3 DNA reads as TGTGCCAGCAGCCCAAGCGACAGGGATGAGCAGTTCTTC. Amino acid sequence: CASSPSDRDEQFF.

The gene calls are TRBV7-9 and TRBJ2-1; 12 bases fit TRBD2. Germline V lookup: CDR1 SEHNR, CDR2 FQNEAQ (reference sequence). With V trimmed by 5 bases and J by 6 bases, 5 bases remained unmatched. The CDR3 extends over 15 amino acids. The DNA of the CDR3 is TGTGCCAGCAGCCACGGACTAGCGGGGCTCAATGAGCAGTTCTTC. Protein sequence: CASSHGLAGLNEQFF. Filled out from reference TRBV7-9 and TRBJ2-1, the complete variable domain reads DTGVSQNPRHKITKRGQNVTFRCDPISEHNRLYWYRQTLGQGPEFLTYFQNEAQLEKSRLLSDRFSAERPKGSFSTLEIQRTEQGDSAMYLCASSHGLAGLNEQFFGPGTRLTVL.

The chain uses TRBV6-5 and TRBJ1-2; D gene unclear. Germline loops: CDR1 MNHEY, CDR2 SVGAGI. Deletions cut 6 bases from V and 5 bases from J, with 16 bases between. CDR3 size: 14 residues. DNA for the CDR3: TGTGCCAGCAGGAACAAGGGCCTCGGGTATGGCTACACCTTC. Translating it yields CASRNKGLGYGYTF.

This chain connects TRBV13 to TRBJ1-2; D remains unclear. Germline V lookup: CDR1 PRHDT, CDR2 FYEKMQ (reference sequence). V shed 7 bases and J shed 4 bases, with 13 bases lying between them. The CDR3 is 13 amino acids. The CDR3 bases are TGTGCCAGCACTGGGCCCCCGTTCTATGGCTACACCTTC. This encodes CASTGPPFYGYTF.